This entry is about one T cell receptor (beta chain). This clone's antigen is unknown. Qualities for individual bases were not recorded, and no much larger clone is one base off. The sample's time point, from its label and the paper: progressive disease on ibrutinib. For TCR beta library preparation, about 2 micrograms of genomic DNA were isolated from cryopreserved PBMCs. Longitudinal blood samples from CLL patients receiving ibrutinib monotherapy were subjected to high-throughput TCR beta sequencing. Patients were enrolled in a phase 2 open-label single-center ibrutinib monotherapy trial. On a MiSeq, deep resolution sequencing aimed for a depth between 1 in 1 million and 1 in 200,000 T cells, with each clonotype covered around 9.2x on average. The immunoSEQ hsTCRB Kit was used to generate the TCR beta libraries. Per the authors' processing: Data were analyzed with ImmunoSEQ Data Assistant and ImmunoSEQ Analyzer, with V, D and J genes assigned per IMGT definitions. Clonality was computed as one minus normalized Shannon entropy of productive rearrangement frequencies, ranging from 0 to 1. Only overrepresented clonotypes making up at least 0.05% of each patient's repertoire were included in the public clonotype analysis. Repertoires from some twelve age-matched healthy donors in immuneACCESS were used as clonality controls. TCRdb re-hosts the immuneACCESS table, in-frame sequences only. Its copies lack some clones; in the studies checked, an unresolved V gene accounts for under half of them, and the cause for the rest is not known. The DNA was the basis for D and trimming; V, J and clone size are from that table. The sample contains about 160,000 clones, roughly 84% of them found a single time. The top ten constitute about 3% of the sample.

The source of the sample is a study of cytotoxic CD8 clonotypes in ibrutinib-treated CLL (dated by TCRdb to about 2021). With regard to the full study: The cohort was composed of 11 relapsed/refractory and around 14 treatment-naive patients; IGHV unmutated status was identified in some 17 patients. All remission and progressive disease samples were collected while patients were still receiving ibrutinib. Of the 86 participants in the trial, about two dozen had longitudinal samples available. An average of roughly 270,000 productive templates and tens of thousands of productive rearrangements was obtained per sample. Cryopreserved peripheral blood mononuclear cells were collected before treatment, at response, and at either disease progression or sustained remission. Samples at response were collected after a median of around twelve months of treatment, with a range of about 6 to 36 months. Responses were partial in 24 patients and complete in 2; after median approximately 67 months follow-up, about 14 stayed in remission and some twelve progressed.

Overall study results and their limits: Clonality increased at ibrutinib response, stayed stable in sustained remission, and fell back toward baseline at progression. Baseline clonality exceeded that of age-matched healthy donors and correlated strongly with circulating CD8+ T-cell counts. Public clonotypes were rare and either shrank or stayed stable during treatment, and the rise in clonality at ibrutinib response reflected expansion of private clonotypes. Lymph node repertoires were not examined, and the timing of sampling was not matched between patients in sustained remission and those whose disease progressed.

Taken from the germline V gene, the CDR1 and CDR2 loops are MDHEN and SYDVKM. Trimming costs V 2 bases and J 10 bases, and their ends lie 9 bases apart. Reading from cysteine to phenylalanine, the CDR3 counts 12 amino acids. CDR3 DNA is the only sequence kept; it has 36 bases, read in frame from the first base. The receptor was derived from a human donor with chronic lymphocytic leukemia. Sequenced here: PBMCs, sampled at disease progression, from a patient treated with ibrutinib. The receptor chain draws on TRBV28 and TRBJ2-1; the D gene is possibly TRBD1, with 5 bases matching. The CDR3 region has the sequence CASSLRQNEQFF. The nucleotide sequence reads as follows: TGTGCCAGCAGTTTAAGACAGAACGAGCAGTTCTTC.